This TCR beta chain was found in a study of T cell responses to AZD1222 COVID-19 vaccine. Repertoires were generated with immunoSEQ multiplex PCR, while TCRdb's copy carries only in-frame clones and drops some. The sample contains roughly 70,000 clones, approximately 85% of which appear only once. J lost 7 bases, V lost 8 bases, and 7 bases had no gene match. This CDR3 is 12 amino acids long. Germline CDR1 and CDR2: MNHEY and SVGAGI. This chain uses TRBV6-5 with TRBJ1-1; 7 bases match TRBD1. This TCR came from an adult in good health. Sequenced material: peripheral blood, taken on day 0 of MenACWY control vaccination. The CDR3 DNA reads TGTGCCAGCCTCGAAGCAGGGGGTGAAGCTTTCTTT. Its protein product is CASLEAGGEAFF.